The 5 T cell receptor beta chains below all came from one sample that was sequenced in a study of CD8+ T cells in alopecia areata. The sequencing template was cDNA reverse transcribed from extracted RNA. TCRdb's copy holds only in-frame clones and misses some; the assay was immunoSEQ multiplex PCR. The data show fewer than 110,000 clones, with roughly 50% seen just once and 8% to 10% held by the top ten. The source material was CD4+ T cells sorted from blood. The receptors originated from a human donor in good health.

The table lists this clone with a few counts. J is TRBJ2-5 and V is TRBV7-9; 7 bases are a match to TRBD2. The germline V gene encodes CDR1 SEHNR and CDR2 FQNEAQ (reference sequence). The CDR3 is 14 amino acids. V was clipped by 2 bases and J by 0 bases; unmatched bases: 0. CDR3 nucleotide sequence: TGTGCCAGCAGCTTACGGGGGGACCAAGAGACCCAGTACTTC. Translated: CASSLRGDQETQYF.

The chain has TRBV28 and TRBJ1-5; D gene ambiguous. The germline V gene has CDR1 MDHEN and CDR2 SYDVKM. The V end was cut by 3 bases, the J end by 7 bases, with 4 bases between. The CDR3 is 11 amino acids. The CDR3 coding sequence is TGTGCCAGCAGTTTCCCCCAGCCCCAGCATTTT. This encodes CASSFPQPQHF. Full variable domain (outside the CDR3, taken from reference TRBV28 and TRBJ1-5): DVKVTQSSRYLVKRTGEKVFLECVQDMDHENMFWYRQDPGLGLRLIYFSYDVKMKEKGDIPEGYSVSREKKERFSLILESASTNQTSMYLCASSFPQPQHFGDGTRLSIL.

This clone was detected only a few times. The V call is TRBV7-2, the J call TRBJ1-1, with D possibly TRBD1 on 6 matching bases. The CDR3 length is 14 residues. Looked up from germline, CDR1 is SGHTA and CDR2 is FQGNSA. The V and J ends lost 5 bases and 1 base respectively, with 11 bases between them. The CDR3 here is CASSLQGSNTEAFF. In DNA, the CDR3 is TGTGCCAGCAGCCTACAGGGTTCGAACACTGAAGCTTTCTTT.

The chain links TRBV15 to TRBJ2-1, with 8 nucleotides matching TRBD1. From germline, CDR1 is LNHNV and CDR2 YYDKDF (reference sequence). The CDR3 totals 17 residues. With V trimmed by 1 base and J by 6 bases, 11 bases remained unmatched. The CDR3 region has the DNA TGTGCCACCAGCAGAGGGTGGCAGGGGGCGCGAGGCAATGAGCAGTTCTTC. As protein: CATSRGWQGARGNEQFF.

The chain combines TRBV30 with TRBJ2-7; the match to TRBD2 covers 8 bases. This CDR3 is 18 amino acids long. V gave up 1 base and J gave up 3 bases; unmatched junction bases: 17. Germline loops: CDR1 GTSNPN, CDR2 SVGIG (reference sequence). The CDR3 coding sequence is TGTGCCTGGAGTGACACTACCGGGGGGGCCTTTCGAAACTACGAGCAGTACTTC. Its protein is CAWSDTTGGAFRNYEQYF.